Shown below are 18 T cell receptor beta chains from a single sample sequenced in a study of blood T cell repertoires in COVID-19. The repertoire was sequenced with immunoSEQ multiplex PCR; TCRdb's copy has only in-frame clones and lacks some. The sample consists of approximately 220,000 clones, 88% of them appearing once. The sequenced sample was PBMCs or T cells enriched from blood (not recorded which). These receptors were taken from a woman aged 30 to 39 who had recovered from COVID-19.

This chain joins TRBV15 and TRBJ2-7, with TRBD1 matching 8 bases. Germline V gene sequence: CDR1 LNHNV, CDR2 YYDKDF (reference sequence). V lost 5 bases, J lost 4 bases, and 10 bases stayed unmatched. The CDR3 runs to 15 residues. The CDR3 spells CATSGPMTGAYEQYF. In DNA form, the CDR3 reads TGTGCCACCAGCGGGCCTATGACAGGGGCTTACGAGCAGTACTTC.

This rearrangement joins TRBV7-2 to TRBJ2-3, with 7 bases aligning to TRBD2. The CDR3 runs to 16 residues. Trimming cost V 0 bases and J 0 bases; bases outside gene matches: 3. Looked up from germline, CDR1 is SGHTA and CDR2 is FQGNSA. Here the CDR3 DNA reads TGTGCCAGCAGCTTAGCTAGCGGGTTTAGCACAGATACGCAGTATTTT. Translated, it gives CASSLASGFSTDTQYF.

The gene calls are TRBV5-1 and TRBJ2-3; 11 bases are a match to TRBD1. This CDR3 region has 16 residues. Trimming took 1 base from V and 3 from J; bases not matched to a gene: 4. Germline values: CDR1 SGHRS, CDR2 YFSETQ. The CDR3 is CASSLSGTGGTDTQYF. DNA for the CDR3: TGCGCCAGCAGCTTGTCCGGGACAGGGGGAACAGATACGCAGTATTTT.

This chain joins TRBV25-1 and TRBJ2-7, with D possibly being TRBD2 (5 bases). CDR1 MGHDK and CDR2 SYGVNS come from the germline V gene. The CDR3 sequence is 15 residues long. Trimming left V 1 base short and J 2 bases short, with 12 bases between. The chain's CDR3 is CASSEFRVEAYEQYF. The DNA of the CDR3 is TGTGCCAGCAGTGAATTTCGGGTGGAGGCCTACGAGCAGTACTTC.

The genes are TRBV4-1 and TRBJ2-5, with TRBD1 as a possible D gene (5 bases). The CDR3 is 14 amino acids. Germline loops: CDR1 MGHRA, CDR2 YSYEKL. V was pared by 4 bases and J by 4 bases, with 13 bases between. In nucleotides, the CDR3 is TGCGCCAGCAGCCCGGACAAAATCGGAGAGACCCAGTACTTC. It encodes CASSPDKIGETQYF.

This clone has a single count. The chain employs TRBV2 and TRBJ2-5; a weak D match, TRBD2 (5 bases). The germline gives CDR1 SNHLY, CDR2 FYNNEI. CDR3 size: 15 residues. Trimming shortened V by 3 bases and J by 4 bases, and 15 bases separated the two germline ends. CDR3 residues: CASSDRAERGETQYF. CDR3 in DNA: TGTGCCAGCAGTGACCGAGCGGAGCGAGGAGAGACCCAGTACTTC.

The V call is TRBV6-5, the J call TRBJ2-2; 7 bases agree with TRBD1. CDR1 is MNHEY, CDR2 SVGAGI, per germline. This CDR3 is 16 amino acids long. V dropped 2 bases and J dropped 7; count of bases not matched to a gene: 10. CDR3: CASSYLVGGAVGELFF. The CDR3 nucleotides are TGTGCCAGCAGTTACCTAGTAGGGGGCGCGGTCGGGGAGCTGTTTTTT.

This clone appeared a single time. V is TRBV5-6 and J is TRBJ2-1; the match to TRBD2 covers 7 bases. Germline V gene sequence: CDR1 SGHDT, CDR2 YYEEEE. V lost 4 bases to trimming and J lost 7 bases; unmatched junction nucleotides: 2. CDR3 length: 12 amino acids. CDR3 residues: CASSEGGNEQFF. The CDR3 DNA follows: TGTGCCAGCAGCGAGGGAGGGAATGAGCAGTTCTTC.

The rearrangement links TRBV16 to TRBJ1-1; possible D gene TRBD1, 6 bases. CDR1 and CDR2 (germline): KGHSY, FQNENV. This CDR3 contains 15 residues. V shed 5 bases and J shed 0 bases, with 13 bases lying between them. The CDR3 loop is CASSGQLLMNTEAFF. The CDR3 nucleotides read TGTGCCAGCAGCGGACAGCTTCTAATGAACACTGAAGCTTTCTTT.

The genes are TRBV21-1 and TRBJ1-2. TRBV21-1 is reported as a pseudogene. This CDR3 comprises 18 residues. The DNA of the CDR3 is TGTGCCAGCAGCAAAGAGAGGGGGGGGCACTCAAAGAACTATGGCTACACCTTC. It specifies CASSKERGGHSKNYGYTF.

This clone was seen just once. The chain carries TRBV4-3 and TRBJ2-3, with D possibly TRBD1 on 6 matching bases. The CDR3 has 15 residues. The ends were cut back, 0 bases at V and 3 bases at J, with 10 bases in the middle. Germline CDR1 LGHNA, CDR2 YSLEER. The DNA of the CDR3 is TGCGCCAGCAGCCAAGATTCCAGGGGTACAGATACGCAGTATTTT. Translation gives CASSQDSRGTDTQYF.

The chain links TRBV6-5 to TRBJ1-2; TRBD1 agrees at 12 bases. Per germline, CDR1 MNHEY and CDR2 SVGAGI. CDR3 size: 15 residues. Losses at the gene ends were 6 bases for V and 3 bases for J; bases not matched to a gene: 5. The CDR3 loop is CASRAGQGADYGYTF. As DNA, the CDR3 is TGTGCCAGCAGAGCGGGACAGGGGGCGGACTATGGCTACACCTTC.

The genes are TRBV27 and TRBJ1-4; 8 bases are shared with TRBD1. The CDR3 consists of 18 residues. V trimming: 2 bases; J trimming: 0 bases; junction bases outside the gene matches: 8. Germline loops: CDR1 MNHEY, CDR2 SMNVEV (reference sequence). DNA of the CDR3: TGTGCCAGCAGTTTAACCGGGACAGGCACTTCAACTAATGAAAAACTGTTTTTT. Amino acid sequence: CASSLTGTGTSTNEKLFF.

This chain links TRBV3-1 (or the pseudogene TRBV3-2) with TRBJ2-3; 9 bases are shared with TRBD1. Germline values: CDR1 LGHDT, CDR2 YNNKEL (reference sequence). The V gene end was trimmed by 4 bases and the J gene end by 1 base; junction bases not matched to a gene: 3. The CDR3 spans 15 residues. CDR3 nucleotides: TGTGCCAGCAGCCCGCGGACAGGGGGCACAGATACGCAGTATTTT. It specifies CASSPRTGGTDTQYF.

The V gene is TRBV4-3, the J gene TRBJ2-2, with D possibly TRBD1 on 6 matching bases. CDR3 length: 17 residues. Between the trimmed V and J ends, which lost 3 bases and 4 bases, there was a span of 18 bases. Germline CDR1 LGHNA, CDR2 YSLEER. The CDR3 protein is CASSHARDTRGTGELFF. Here the CDR3 DNA reads TGCGCCAGCAGCCATGCTCGGGACACCAGGGGCACCGGGGAGCTGTTTTTT.

This sequence joins TRBV11-1 and TRBJ1-1, with a weak D call TRBD1 (6 bases). Germline CDR1 reads SGHAT; CDR2 reads FQDESV (reference sequence). This CDR3 is 13 amino acids long. The V and J ends lost 6 bases and 7 bases respectively, with 15 bases between them. The CDR3 DNA reads TGTGCCAGCAGGTTGGGGACACCCTATGAAGCTTTCTTT. This sequence encodes CASRLGTPYEAFF.

This chain joins TRBV6-5 and TRBJ1-1, with 7 bases identical to TRBD1. Germline loops: CDR1 MNHEY, CDR2 SVGAGI. Losses at the gene ends were 6 bases for V and 1 base for J; bases not matched to a gene: 5. This CDR3 region has 14 residues. CDR3 coding DNA: TGTGCCAGCAGACCCCGACAGGGGAACACTGAAGCTTTCTTT. It yields the protein CASRPRQGNTEAFF.

CDR3 bases: TGTGCCAGCAGCCCACCCGGAACAGGGGATTCAGATACGCAGTATTTT. As protein: CASSPPGTGDSDTQYF. The chain recombines TRBV7-9 with TRBJ2-3; 7 bases align to TRBD1. The ends lost 5 bases at V and 4 bases at J; junction bases unmatched: 12. This CDR3 is built from 16 residues. Germline V gene sequence: CDR1 SEHNR, CDR2 FQNEAQ (reference sequence).